This TCR beta chain was sequenced during a study of T cells in Graves' hyperthyroidism and ophthalmopathy. Per germline, CDR1 SQVTM and CDR2 ANQGSEA. This CDR3 is 8 amino acids long. Using RNA transcripts as the source, TCR beta CDR3 regions were amplified. The HTBI primer set was used in a first-round RT-PCR of the TCR CDR3. MiXCR, applied by TCRdb to the multiplex PCR reads, yields one record per CDR3 protein. The table lists some 600,000 distinct CDR3 sequences, approximately 44% of them singletons. A remark on this clonotype: The junction departs from the called germline gene at one end, perhaps through a read error.

This rearrangement joins TRBV29-1 to TRBJ2-7; unclear D gene. The sequence derives from a woman aged 18-29 years with Graves' hyperthyroidism. The sample consisted of peripheral blood or thyroid tissue (not recorded which). The chain's CDR3 is CSVESLRF. The CDR3 DNA follows: TGCAGCGTTGAGTCCCTTCGGTTC.